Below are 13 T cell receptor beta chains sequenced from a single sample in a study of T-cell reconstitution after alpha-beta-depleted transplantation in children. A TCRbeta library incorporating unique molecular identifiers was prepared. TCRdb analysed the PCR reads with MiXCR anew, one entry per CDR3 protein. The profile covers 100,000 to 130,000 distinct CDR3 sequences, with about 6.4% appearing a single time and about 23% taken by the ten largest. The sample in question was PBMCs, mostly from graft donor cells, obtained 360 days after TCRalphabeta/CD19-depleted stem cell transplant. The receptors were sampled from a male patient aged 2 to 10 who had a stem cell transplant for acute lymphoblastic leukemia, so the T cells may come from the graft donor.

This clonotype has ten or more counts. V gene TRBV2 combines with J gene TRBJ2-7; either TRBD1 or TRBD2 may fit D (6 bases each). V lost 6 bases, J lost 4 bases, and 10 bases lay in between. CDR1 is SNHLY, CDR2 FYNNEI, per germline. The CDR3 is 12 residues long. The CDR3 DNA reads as TGTGCCAGCAGAAGGGGGGTATACGAGCAGTACTTC. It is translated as CASRRGVYEQYF.

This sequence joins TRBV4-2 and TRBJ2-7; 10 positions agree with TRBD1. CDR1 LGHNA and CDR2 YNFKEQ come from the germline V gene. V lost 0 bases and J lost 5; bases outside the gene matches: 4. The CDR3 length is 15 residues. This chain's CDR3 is CASSQDMGQGNEQYF. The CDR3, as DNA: TGTGCCAGCAGCCAAGATATGGGACAGGGGAACGAGCAGTACTTC.

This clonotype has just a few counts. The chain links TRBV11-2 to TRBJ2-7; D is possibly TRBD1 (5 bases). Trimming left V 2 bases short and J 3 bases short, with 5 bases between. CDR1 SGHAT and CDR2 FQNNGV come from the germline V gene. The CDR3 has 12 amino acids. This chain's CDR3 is CASSLTGYEQYF. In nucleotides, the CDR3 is TGTGCCAGCAGCTTAACAGGCTACGAGCAGTACTTC.

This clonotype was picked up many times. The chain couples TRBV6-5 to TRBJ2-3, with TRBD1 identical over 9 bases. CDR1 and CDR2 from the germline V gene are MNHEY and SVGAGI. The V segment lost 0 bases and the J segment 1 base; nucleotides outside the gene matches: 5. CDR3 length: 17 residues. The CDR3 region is CASSYSQWTGGTDTQYF. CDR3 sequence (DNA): TGTGCCAGCAGTTACTCGCAGTGGACAGGGGGCACAGATACGCAGTATTTT.

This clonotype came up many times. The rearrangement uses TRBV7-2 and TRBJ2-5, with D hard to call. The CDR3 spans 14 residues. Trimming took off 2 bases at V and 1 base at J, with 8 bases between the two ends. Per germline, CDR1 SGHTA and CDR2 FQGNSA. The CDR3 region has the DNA TGTGCCAGCAGCTTACCGGGTTTCCAAGAGACCCAGTACTTC. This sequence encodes CASSLPGFQETQYF. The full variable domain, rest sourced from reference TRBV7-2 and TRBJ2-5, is GAGVSQSPSNKVTEKGKDVELRCDPISGHTALYWYRQSLGQGLEFLIYFQGNSAPDKSGLPSDRFSAERTGGSVSTLTIQRTQQEDSAVYLCASSLPGFQETQYFGPGTRLLVL.

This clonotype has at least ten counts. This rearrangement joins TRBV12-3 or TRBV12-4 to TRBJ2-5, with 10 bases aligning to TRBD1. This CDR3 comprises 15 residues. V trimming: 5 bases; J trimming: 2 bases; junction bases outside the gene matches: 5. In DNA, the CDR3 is TGTGCCAGCAGTCCAGGACAGGGGGGACAAGAGACCCAGTACTTC. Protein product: CASSPGQGGQETQYF.

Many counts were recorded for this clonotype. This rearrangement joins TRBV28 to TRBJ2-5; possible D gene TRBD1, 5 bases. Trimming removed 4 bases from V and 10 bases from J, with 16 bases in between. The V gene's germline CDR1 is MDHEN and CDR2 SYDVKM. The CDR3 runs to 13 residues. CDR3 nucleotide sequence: TGTGCCAGCAGTTCCGGACACCCGACGGGCCAGTACTTC. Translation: CASSSGHPTGQYF.

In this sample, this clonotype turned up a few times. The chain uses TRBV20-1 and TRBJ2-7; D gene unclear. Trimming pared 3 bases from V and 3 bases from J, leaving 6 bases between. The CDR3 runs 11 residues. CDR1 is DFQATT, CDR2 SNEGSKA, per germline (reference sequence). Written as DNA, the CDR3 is TGCAGTGCTAGGAAGGTCTACGAGCAGTACTTC. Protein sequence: CSARKVYEQYF.

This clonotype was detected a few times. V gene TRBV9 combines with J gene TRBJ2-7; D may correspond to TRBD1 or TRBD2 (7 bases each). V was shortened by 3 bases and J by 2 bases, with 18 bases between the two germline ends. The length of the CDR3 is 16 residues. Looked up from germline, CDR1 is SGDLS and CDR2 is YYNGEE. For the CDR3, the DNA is TGTGCCAGCAGCGGGGGGGGGACAGAACGGCCCTACGAGCAGTACTTC. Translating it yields CASSGGGTERPYEQYF.

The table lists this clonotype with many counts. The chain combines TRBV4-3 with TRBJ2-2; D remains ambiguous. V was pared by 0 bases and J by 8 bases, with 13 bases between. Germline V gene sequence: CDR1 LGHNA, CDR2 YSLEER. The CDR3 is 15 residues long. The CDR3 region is CASSQEERSRGELFF. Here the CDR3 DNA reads TGCGCCAGCAGCCAAGAAGAACGCTCCAGAGGGGAGCTGTTTTTT.

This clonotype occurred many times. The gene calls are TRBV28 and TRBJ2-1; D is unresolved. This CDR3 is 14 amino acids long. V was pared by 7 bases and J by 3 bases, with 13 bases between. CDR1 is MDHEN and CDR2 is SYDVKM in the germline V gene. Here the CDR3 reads CASITDLDYNEQFF. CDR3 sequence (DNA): TGTGCCAGCATTACAGACCTCGACTACAATGAGCAGTTCTTC.

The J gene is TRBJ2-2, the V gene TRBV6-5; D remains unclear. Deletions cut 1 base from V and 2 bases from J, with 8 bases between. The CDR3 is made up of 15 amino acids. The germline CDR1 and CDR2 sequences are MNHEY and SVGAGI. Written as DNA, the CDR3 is TGTGCCAGCAGTTACTGGATAGAAAACACCGGGGAGCTGTTTTTT. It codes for CASSYWIENTGELFF.

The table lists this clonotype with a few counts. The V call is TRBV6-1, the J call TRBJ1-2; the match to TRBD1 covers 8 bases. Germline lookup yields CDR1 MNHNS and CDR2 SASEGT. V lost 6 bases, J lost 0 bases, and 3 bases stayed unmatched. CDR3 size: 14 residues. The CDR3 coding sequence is TGTGCCAGCAGCGACAGGGGAGCTAACTATGGCTACACCTTC. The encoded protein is CASSDRGANYGYTF.